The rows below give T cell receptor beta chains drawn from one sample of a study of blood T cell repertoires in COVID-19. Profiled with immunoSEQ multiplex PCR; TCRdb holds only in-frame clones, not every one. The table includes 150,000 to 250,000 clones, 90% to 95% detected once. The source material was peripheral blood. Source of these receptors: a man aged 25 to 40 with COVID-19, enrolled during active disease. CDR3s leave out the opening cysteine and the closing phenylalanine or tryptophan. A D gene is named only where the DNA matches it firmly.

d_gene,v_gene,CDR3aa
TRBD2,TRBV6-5,ASSYAGGLSEQF
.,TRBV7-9,ASSLTGPAYEQY
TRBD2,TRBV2,ASRETSVTYEQY
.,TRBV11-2,ASSFERNEQY
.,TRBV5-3,ARSVEEQY
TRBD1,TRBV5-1,ASSPVLQGAGYT
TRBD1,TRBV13,ASSSRGGNTIY
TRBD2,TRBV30,AWSVAGDNEQF
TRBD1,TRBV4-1,ASSQESGTGIEGYT
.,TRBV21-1,ASTRKKPGQGIAKNIQY
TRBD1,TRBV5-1,ASSLEGWTGVETQY
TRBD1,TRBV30,AWTTGGARQPQH
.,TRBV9,ASSVGGVQETQY
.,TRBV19,ASSIRGRYNEQF
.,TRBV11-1,ASSPLGLENTGELF
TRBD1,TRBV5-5,ASSRGDRETSPLH
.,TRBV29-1,SVLMTVAYGYT
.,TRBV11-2,ASSSLEGSSNYGYT
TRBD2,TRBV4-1,ASSQGWGGSYNEQF
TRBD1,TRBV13,ASSSSPGQLSYEQY
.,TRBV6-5,ASRATGRDNSPLH
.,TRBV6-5,ASSSDRFNQPQH
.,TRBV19,ASSSRTAFLYNSPLH
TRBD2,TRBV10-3,AISELAGGQTGELF
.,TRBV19,ASKAGVYGYT
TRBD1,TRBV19,ASRDRGKVDYEQY
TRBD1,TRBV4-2,ASSQEPGRRTGGFSYEKLF
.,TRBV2,ASSARVGNQPQH
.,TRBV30,AWSAVRDYQPQH
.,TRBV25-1,ASQGIPYNSPLH
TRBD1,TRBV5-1,ASSPGQGTKNIQY
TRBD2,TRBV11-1,ASSWGTSVGTDTQY
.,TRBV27,ASSSGVGELF
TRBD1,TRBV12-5,ASGFGQATNEKLF
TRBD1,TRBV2,ASSRGLGNTIY
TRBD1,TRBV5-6,ASSPWDRVNYGYT
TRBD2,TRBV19,ASSNPGRAGELF
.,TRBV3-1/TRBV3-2,ASSPEGGYEQY
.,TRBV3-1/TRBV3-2,ASSQDPVFLANEKLF